The text below deals with one TCR beta chain. The target antigen is unknown. The source of the sample is a study of a mutant IDH1 vaccine in newly diagnosed glioma. Study in general: Weeks 1, 3, 5, 7, 11, 15, 19 and 23 were when patients received their eight vaccinations. Pretreatment consisted of radiotherapy, temozolomide, or both, with most receiving both.

Study observations and caveats: Among all patients, vaccine-induced immune responses occurred in 85% to 95%.

Time point reported: week 5, during vaccination. In the vaccine, a single dose held 300 ug of the mutant IDH1 20-mer peptide, along with topical imiquimod. Germline CDR1 is SGHRS and CDR2 is YFSETQ. J was trimmed by 4 bases and V by 2 bases; bases with no gene match: 11. There are 16 residues in the CDR3. The table came from immunoSEQ multiplex PCR; TCRdb's copy has only in-frame clones and leaves some out. This repertoire shows tens of thousands of clones, 81% found once; its top ten account for 9.5% to 13%. This sample comprised PBMCs, obtained from a glioma patient whose treatment included an IDH1 peptide vaccine. The chain recombines TRBV5-1 with TRBJ2-5, with 7 bases that match TRBD2. This TCR was recovered from a man in his fifties with glioma. DNA of the CDR3: TGCGCCAGCAGCTTAACGGCTAGCGGAGTGGGAGAGACCCAGTACTTC. Its protein is CASSLTASGVGETQYF.